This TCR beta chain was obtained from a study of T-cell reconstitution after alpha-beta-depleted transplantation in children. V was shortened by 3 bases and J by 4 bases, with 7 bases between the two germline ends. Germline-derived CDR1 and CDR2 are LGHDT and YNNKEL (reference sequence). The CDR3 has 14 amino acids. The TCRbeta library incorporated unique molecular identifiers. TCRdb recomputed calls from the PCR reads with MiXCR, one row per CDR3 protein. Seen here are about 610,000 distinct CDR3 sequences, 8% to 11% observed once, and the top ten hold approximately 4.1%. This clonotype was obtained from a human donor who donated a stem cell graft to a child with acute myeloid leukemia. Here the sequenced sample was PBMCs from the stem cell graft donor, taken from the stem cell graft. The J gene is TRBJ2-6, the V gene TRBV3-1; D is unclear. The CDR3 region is CASSQVRGANVLTF. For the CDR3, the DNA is TGTGCCAGCAGCCAGGTCCGCGGGGCCAACGTCCTGACTTTC.